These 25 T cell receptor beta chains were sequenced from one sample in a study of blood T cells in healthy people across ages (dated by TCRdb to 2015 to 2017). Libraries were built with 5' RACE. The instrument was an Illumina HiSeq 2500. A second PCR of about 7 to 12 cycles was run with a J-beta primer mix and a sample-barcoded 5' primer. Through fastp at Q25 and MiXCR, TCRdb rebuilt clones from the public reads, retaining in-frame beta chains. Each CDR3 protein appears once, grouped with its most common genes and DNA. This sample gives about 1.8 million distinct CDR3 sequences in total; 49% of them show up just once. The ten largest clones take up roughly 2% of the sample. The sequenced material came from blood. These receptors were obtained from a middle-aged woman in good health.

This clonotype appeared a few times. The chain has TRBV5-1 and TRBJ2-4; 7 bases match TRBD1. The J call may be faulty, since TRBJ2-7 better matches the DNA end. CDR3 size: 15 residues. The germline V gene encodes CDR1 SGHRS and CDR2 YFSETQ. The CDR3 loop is CASSLDRGPIDEQYF. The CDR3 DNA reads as TGCGCCAGCAGCTTGGATAGGGGGCCTATCGACGAGCAGTACTTC.

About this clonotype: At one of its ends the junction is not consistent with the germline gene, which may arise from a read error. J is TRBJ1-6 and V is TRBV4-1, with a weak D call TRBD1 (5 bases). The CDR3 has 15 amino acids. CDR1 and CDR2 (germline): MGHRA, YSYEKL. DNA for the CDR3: TGCGCCAGCAGCCAAGATGGGGCAGGTAATTTACCCCTCCACTTT. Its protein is CASSQDGAGNLPLHF.

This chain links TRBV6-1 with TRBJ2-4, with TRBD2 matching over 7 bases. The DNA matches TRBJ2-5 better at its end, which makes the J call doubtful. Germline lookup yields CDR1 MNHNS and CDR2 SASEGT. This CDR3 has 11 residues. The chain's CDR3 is CASRPGGTQYF. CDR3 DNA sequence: TGTGCCAGCAGACCGGGGGGGACCCAGTACTTC.

The CDR3 reads CASSAGQGLGEQYF. Here the CDR3 DNA reads TGTGCCAGCAGCGCCGGACAGGGATTAGGGGAGCAGTACTTC. The rearrangement links TRBV7-9 to TRBJ2-7; TRBD1 matches 8 bases. V dropped 5 bases and J dropped 7; count of bases not matched to a gene: 10. Germline V gives CDR1 SEHNR, CDR2 FQNEAQ (reference sequence). CDR3 length: 14 residues.

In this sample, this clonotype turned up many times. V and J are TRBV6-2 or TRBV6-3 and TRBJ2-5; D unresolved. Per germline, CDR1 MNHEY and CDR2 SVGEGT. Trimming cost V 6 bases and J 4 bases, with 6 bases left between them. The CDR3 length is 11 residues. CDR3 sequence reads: CASSQGETQYF. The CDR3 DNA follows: TGTGCCAGCAGCCAAGGAGAGACCCAGTACTTC.

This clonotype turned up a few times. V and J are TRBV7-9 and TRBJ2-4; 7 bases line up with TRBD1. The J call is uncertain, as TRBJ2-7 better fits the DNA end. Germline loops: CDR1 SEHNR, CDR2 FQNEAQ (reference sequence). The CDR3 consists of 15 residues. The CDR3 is CASSRTGSVSYEQYF. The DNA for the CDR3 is TGTGCCAGCAGCCGGACAGGCTCAGTCTCCTACGAGCAGTACTTC.

In nucleotides, the CDR3 is TGTGCCAGCAGGACCGGACGAGCGGGCCAAGAGACCCAGTACTTC. Its protein product is CASRTGRAGQETQYF. V and J are TRBV6-5 and TRBJ2-5; a weak D match, TRBD2 (6 bases). V was trimmed by 6 bases and J by 1 base, leaving 15 bases between them. CDR3 length equals 15 residues. Germline CDR1 reads MNHEY; CDR2 reads SVGAGI.

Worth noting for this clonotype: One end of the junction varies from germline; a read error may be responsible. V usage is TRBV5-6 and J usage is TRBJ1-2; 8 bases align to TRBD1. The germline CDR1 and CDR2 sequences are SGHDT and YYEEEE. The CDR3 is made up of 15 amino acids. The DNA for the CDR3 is TGCGCCAGCAGCTTTCAGGGGGCTAATCACTATGGCTACACCTTC. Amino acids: CASSFQGANHYGYTF.

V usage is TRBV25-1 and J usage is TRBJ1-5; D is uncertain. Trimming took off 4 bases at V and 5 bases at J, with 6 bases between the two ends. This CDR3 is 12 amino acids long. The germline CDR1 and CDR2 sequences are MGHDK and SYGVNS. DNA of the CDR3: TGTGCCAGCAGTGTGGGTTATCAGCCCCAGCATTTT. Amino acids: CASSVGYQPQHF.

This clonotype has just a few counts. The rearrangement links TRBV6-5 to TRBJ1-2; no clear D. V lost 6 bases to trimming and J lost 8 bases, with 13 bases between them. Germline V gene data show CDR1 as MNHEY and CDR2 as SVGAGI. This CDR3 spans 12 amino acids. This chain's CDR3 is CASREGIRGYTF. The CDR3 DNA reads TGTGCCAGCAGAGAAGGAATTCGGGGCTACACCTTC.

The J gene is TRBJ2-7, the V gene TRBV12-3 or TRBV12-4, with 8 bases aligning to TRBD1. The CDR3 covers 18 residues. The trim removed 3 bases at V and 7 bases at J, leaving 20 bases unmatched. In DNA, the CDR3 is TGTGCCAGCAGTTTTCAATCCGGGACAGGAAGGTCCTACAATGAGCAGTACTTC. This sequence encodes CASSFQSGTGRSYNEQYF.

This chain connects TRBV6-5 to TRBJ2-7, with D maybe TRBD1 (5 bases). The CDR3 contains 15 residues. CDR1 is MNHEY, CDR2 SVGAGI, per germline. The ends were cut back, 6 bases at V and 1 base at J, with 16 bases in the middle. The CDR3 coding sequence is TGTGCCAGCAGCCGTGGGGCACTCTCATCCTACGAGCAGTACTTC. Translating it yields CASSRGALSSYEQYF.

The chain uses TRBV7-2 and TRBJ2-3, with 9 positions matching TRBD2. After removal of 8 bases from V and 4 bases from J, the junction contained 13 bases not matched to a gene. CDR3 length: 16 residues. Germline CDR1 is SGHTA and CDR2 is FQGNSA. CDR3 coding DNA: TGTGCCAGCCCCTCGGAGGCGGGGGGGAGATCAGATACGCAGTATTTT. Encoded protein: CASPSEAGGRSDTQYF. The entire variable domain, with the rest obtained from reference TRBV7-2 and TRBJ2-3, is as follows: GAGVSQSPSNKVTEKGKDVELRCDPISGHTALYWYRQSLGQGLEFLIYFQGNSAPDKSGLPSDRFSAERTGGSVSTLTIQRTQQEDSAVYLCASPSEAGGRSDTQYFGPGTRLTVL.

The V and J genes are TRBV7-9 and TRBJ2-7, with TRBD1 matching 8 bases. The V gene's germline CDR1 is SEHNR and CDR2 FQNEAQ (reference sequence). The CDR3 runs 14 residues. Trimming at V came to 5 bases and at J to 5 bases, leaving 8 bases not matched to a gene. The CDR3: CASSPAGGLNEQYF. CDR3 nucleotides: TGTGCCAGCAGCCCGGCAGGGGGCCTGAACGAGCAGTACTTC.

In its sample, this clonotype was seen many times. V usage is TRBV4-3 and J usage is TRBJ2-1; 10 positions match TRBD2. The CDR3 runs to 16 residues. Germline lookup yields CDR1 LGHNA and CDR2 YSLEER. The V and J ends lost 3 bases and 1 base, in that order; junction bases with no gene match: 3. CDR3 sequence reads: CASSQQAGGSYNEQFF. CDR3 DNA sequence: TGCGCCAGCAGCCAGCAAGCGGGGGGGTCCTACAATGAGCAGTTCTTC.

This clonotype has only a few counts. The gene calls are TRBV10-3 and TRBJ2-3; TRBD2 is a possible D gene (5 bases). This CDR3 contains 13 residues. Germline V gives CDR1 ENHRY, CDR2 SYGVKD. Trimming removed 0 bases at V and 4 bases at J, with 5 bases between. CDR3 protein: CAISESAADTQYF. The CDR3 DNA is TGTGCCATCAGTGAGTCAGCGGCAGATACGCAGTATTTT.

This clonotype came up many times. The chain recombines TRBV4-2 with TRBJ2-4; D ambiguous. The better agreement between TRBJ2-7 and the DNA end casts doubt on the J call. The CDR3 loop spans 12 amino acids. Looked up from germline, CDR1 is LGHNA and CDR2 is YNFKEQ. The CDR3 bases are TGTGCCAGCAGCCAGGTGGGAAGCGAGCAGTACTTC. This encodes CASSQVGSEQYF.

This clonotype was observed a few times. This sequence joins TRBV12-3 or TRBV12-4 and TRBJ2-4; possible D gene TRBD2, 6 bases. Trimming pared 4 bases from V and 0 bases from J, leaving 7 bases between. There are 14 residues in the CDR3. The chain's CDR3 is CASSWGVAKNIQYF. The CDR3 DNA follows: TGTGCCAGCAGTTGGGGGGTAGCCAAAAACATTCAGTACTTC.

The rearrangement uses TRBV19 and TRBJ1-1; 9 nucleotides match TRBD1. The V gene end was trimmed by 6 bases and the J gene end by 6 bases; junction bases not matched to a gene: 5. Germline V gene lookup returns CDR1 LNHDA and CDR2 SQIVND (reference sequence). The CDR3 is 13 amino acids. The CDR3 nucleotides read TGTGCCAGTAGGGACAGGGGCGTAGCTGAAGCTTTCTTT. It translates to CASRDRGVAEAFF.

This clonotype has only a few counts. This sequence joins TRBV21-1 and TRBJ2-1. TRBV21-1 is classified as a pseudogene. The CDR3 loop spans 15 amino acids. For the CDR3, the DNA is TGTGCCAGCAGCAAAGAAGGTACCGACTACAATGAGCAGTTCTTC. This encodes CASSKEGTDYNEQFF.

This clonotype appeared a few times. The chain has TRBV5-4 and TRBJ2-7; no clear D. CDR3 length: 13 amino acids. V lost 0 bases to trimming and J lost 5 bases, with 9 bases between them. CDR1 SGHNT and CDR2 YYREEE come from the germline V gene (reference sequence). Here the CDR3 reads CASSLVGLDEQYF. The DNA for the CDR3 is TGTGCCAGCAGCTTGGTAGGGTTGGACGAGCAGTACTTC.

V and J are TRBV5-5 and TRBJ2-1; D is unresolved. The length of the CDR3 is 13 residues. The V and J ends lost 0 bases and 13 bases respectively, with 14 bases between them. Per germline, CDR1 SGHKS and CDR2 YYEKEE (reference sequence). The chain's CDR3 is CASSLDSKETQFF. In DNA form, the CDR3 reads TGTGCCAGCAGCTTGGACAGCAAAGAGACCCAGTTCTTC.

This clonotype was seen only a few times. CDR3 in amino acids: CASSPGRAEVYEQYF. CDR3 in DNA: TGCGCCAGCAGCCCCGGACGGGCTGAGGTCTACGAGCAGTACTTC. This chain links TRBV5-1 with TRBJ2-7, with D hard to call. CDR1 SGHRS and CDR2 YFSETQ come from the germline V gene. CDR3 size: 15 residues. Trimming removed 4 bases from V and 3 bases from J, with 17 bases in between.

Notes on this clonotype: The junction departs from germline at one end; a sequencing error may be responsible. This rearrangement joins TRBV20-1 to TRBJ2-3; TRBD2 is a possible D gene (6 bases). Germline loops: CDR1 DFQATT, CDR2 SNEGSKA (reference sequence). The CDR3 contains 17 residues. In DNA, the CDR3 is TGCAGTGTTAGAGTGGCGGGGAGCGCCGCTAGCACAGATACGCAGTATTTT. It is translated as CSVRVAGSAASTDTQYF.

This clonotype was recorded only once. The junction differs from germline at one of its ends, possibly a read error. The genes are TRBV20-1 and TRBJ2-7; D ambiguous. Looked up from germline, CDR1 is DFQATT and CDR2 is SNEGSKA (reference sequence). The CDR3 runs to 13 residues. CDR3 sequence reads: CSGQGVNNYEQNF. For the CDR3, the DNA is TGCAGTGGTCAAGGAGTCAACAACTACGAGCAGAACTTC.